These 30 T cell receptor beta chains came from one sample sequenced in a study of blood T cell repertoires in COVID-19. Assay: immunoSEQ multiplex PCR; the TCRdb copy retains only in-frame clones and omits some. The sample consists of about 140,000 clones, around nine tenths of them appearing once. The sequenced sample consisted of peripheral blood. Receptor source: a human donor in a cohort sampled during active COVID-19.

This clone was counted at least ten times. The genes are TRBV5-4 and TRBJ1-2; D is uncertain. V lost 1 base to trimming and J lost 6 bases, with 7 bases between them. Germline V CDR1 and CDR2: SGHNT, YYREEE (reference sequence). The CDR3 spans 12 residues. This CDR3 is CASSLLSDGYTF. Written as DNA, the CDR3 is TGTGCCAGCAGCTTGTTGTCAGATGGCTACACCTTC.

This chain joins TRBV27 and TRBJ2-3; D gene ambiguous. The length of the CDR3 is 14 residues. Germline V CDR1 and CDR2: MNHEY, SMNVEV (reference sequence). Trimming removed 6 bases at V and 1 base at J, with 11 bases between. The CDR3 DNA follows: TGTGCCAGCAGATCGCCCGCGGGCACAGATACGCAGTATTTT. Amino acid sequence: CASRSPAGTDTQYF.

The rearrangement uses TRBV12-3 or TRBV12-4 and TRBJ1-1; TRBD1 agrees at 7 bases. Losses at the gene ends were 10 bases for V and 5 bases for J; bases not matched to a gene: 10. The CDR3 runs 13 residues. CDR3 region: CANKQGPSTEAFF. CDR3 DNA sequence: TGTGCCAACAAACAGGGGCCCTCTACTGAAGCTTTCTTT.

V usage is TRBV7-9 and J usage is TRBJ2-7; TRBD2 matches at 13 bases. The CDR3 length is 15 residues. The germline gives CDR1 SEHNR, CDR2 FQNEAQ (reference sequence). The junction had 1 base not matched to a gene; V was cut back by 5 bases and J by 0 bases. CDR3 bases: TGTGCCAGCAGCGGACTAGCGGGGGCCTCCTACGAGCAGTACTTC. It translates to CASSGLAGASYEQYF.

This clone was seen once. The chain combines TRBV9 with TRBJ2-3, with a weak D call TRBD2 (5 bases). The CDR3 spans 14 residues. Germline V gives CDR1 SGDLS, CDR2 YYNGEE. V shed 0 bases and J shed 4 bases, with 9 bases lying between them. The CDR3 reads CASSVGPGADTQYF. In DNA form, the CDR3 reads TGTGCCAGCAGCGTAGGCCCCGGGGCAGATACGCAGTATTTT. Combining the CDR3 with reference TRBV9 and TRBJ2-3 gives the whole variable domain DSGVTQTPKHLITATGQRVTLRCSPRSGDLSVYWYQQSLDQGLQFLIQYYNGEERAKGNILERFSAQQFPDLHSELNLSSLELGDSALYFCASSVGPGADTQYFGPGTRLTVL.

The V gene is TRBV2, the J gene TRBJ1-4, with TRBD1 as a possible D gene (6 bases). V was pared by 7 bases and J by 5 bases, with 23 bases between. The CDR3 runs to 17 residues. Germline loops: CDR1 SNHLY, CDR2 FYNNEI. The CDR3 DNA sequence: TGTGCCAGCACCTCGACAGGTTCCGTTCTAGGGAATGAAAAACTGTTTTTT. Translating it yields CASTSTGSVLGNEKLFF.

The chain is built from TRBV10-3 and TRBJ2-7, with 8 bases lining up with TRBD2. The CDR3 runs 16 residues. V shed 4 bases and J 0 bases; nucleotides not matched to a gene: 8. Germline CDR1 is ENHRY and CDR2 is SYGVKD. This CDR3 is CAISGGRTSTSYEQYF. In nucleotides, the CDR3 is TGTGCCATCAGTGGGGGGAGGACTAGCACCTCCTACGAGCAGTACTTC.

The rearrangement joins TRBV28 to TRBJ1-1; a possible D gene is TRBD1 (5 bases). The V gene lost 6 bases and the J gene lost 4 bases, with 18 bases spanning the gap. This CDR3 contains 15 residues. Germline loops: CDR1 MDHEN, CDR2 SYDVKM. CDR3 bases: TGTGCCAGCAGCCCTCGATTGGGAGGGGTCACTGAAGCTTTCTTT. Translating it yields CASSPRLGGVTEAFF.

V usage is TRBV27 and J usage is TRBJ2-2, with TRBD1 matching 7 bases. Germline values: CDR1 MNHEY, CDR2 SMNVEV (reference sequence). The V segment lost 6 bases and the J segment 3 bases; nucleotides outside the gene matches: 10. This CDR3 has 16 residues. Here the CDR3 reads CASSPDRALDTGELFF. CDR3 DNA sequence: TGTGCCAGCAGCCCTGACAGGGCCCTTGACACCGGGGAGCTGTTTTTT.

The chain couples TRBV3-1 (or the pseudogene TRBV3-2) to TRBJ2-6, with unresolved D. The CDR3 has 15 residues. Germline V gives CDR1 LGHDT, CDR2 YNNKEL (reference sequence). Trimming stripped 0 bases from V and 0 bases from J, with 3 bases between. This CDR3 is CASSQDSSGANVLTF. The CDR3, as DNA: TGTGCCAGCAGCCAAGACAGCTCTGGGGCCAACGTCCTGACTTTC.

The chain employs TRBV10-3 and TRBJ2-3; 8 bases agree with TRBD2. The CDR3 has 16 amino acids. The V gene end was trimmed by 6 bases and the J gene end by 4 bases; junction bases not matched to a gene: 12. The germline V gene has CDR1 ENHRY and CDR2 SYGVKD. The CDR3 region has the DNA TGTGCCATCAGCCCCGTCGGGGGGGTTAACGCAGATACGCAGTATTTT. Translation gives CAISPVGGVNADTQYF.

The chain links TRBV27 to TRBJ2-7, with unresolved D. The V gene's germline CDR1 is MNHEY and CDR2 SMNVEV (reference sequence). Trimming took 2 bases from V and 0 from J, leaving 8 bases between them. The CDR3 has 14 amino acids. CDR3 sequence: CASSLRDTSYEQYF. CDR3 in DNA: TGTGCCAGCAGTTTAAGAGACACCTCCTACGAGCAGTACTTC.

The chain employs TRBV10-3 and TRBJ1-3, with D maybe TRBD1 (5 bases). Germline CDR1 ENHRY, CDR2 SYGVKD. The CDR3 length is 14 residues. V was trimmed by 5 bases and J by 0 bases, leaving 8 bases between them. The CDR3 region is CAISSGSSGNTIYF. Written as DNA, the CDR3 is TGTGCCATCAGTTCAGGGTCCTCTGGAAACACCATATATTTT.

This clone was seen just once. The chain combines TRBV20-1 with TRBJ2-7; TRBD1 matches at 11 bases. Germline lookup yields CDR1 DFQATT and CDR2 SNEGSKA (reference sequence). Germline trimming cut 3 bases from V and 6 bases from J; bases unmatched to any gene: 13. The CDR3 sequence is 16 residues long. The DNA of the CDR3 is TGCAGTGCTAGTAGAGGGACAGGGGGGCTACTGGGCGAGCAGTACTTC. It codes for CSASRGTGGLLGEQYF.

V gene TRBV5-1 combines with J gene TRBJ1-1; TRBD1 is a possible D gene (6 bases). The germline V gene encodes CDR1 SGHRS and CDR2 YFSETQ. Trimming cost V 0 bases and J 5 bases, with 11 bases left between them. CDR3 length equals 14 residues. The CDR3 region is CASSLGVRGTEAFF. In nucleotides, the CDR3 is TGCGCCAGCAGCTTGGGGGTCAGGGGAACTGAAGCTTTCTTT. The variable domain in full, completed from reference TRBV5-1 and TRBJ1-1, reads KAGVTQTPRYLIKTRGQQVTLSCSPISGHRSVSWYQQTPGQGLQFLFEYFSETQRNKGNFPGRFSGRQFSNSRSEMNVSTLELGDSALYLCASSLGVRGTEAFFGQGTRLTVV.

V is TRBV7-2 and J is TRBJ2-5, with D unclear. V was trimmed by 5 bases and J by 4 bases, leaving 11 bases between them. Germline V gene sequence: CDR1 SGHTA, CDR2 FQGNSA. This CDR3 is built from 13 residues. The CDR3 DNA reads as TGTGCCAGCAGCACGAATCGGGTAGAGACCCAGTACTTC. Translating it yields CASSTNRVETQYF.

The chain uses TRBV9 and TRBJ2-2; D is perhaps TRBD1 (5 bases). Germline CDR1 is SGDLS and CDR2 is YYNGEE. The length of the CDR3 is 13 residues. V was trimmed by 0 bases and J by 6 bases, leaving 6 bases between them. CDR3 region: CASSVVGAGELFF. In DNA form, the CDR3 reads TGTGCCAGCAGCGTAGTAGGGGCCGGGGAGCTGTTTTTT.

V and J are TRBV5-6 and TRBJ2-3, with TRBD1 matching 7 bases. The CDR3 extends over 16 amino acids. V shed 2 bases, J shed 3 bases, and the junction held 9 bases outside the gene matches. Germline assignment: CDR1 SGHDT and CDR2 YYEEEE. CDR3 loop: CASSFPGTVRTDTQYF. As DNA, the CDR3 is TGTGCCAGCAGCTTCCCCGGGACAGTGCGTACAGATACGCAGTATTTT.

V gene TRBV29-1 combines with J gene TRBJ2-7; the match to TRBD2 covers 12 bases. Germline CDR1 and CDR2: SQVTM and ANQGSEA. The CDR3 loop spans 14 amino acids. Trimming at V came to 7 bases and at J to 4 bases, leaving 8 bases not matched to a gene. CDR3 bases: TGCAGCGCCGGACTAGCGGGAACGGTATACGAGCAGTACTTC. Residues: CSAGLAGTVYEQYF.

The chain carries TRBV29-1 and TRBJ2-3; 13 bases map to TRBD2. V lost 4 bases, J lost 4 bases, and 8 bases stayed unmatched. CDR3 length equals 16 residues. Germline V gene data show CDR1 as SQVTM and CDR2 as ANQGSEA. The CDR3 bases are TGCAGCGTTGTGTTCGGGACTAGCGGGGTGGCAGATACGCAGTATTTT. Translating gives CSVVFGTSGVADTQYF.

This clone was detected only a few times. The rearrangement links TRBV6-5 to TRBJ2-3, with 9 positions matching TRBD1. The V gene end was trimmed by 6 bases and the J gene end by 4 bases; junction bases not matched to a gene: 8. CDR3 length equals 15 residues. Per the germline V gene, CDR1 is MNHEY and CDR2 is SVGAGI. The CDR3 nucleotides are TGTGCCAGCAGCCCCGGGACAGGGCCCCCAGATACGCAGTATTTT. Its protein is CASSPGTGPPDTQYF.

The chain joins TRBV28 to TRBJ2-7; D gene uncertain. V was pared by 5 bases and J by 3 bases, with 8 bases between. This CDR3 has 12 residues. The germline V gene encodes CDR1 MDHEN and CDR2 SYDVKM. As DNA, the CDR3 is TGTGCCAGCAGTACGCCTAACTACGAGCAGTACTTC. This sequence encodes CASSTPNYEQYF.

This chain connects TRBV10-3 to TRBJ1-1; D perhaps matches TRBD1 (6 bases). V was trimmed by 4 bases and J by 2 bases, leaving 11 bases between them. The CDR3 runs 14 residues. CDR1 is ENHRY and CDR2 is SYGVKD in the germline V gene. The CDR3 DNA reads TGTGCCATCAGTGCCTTACAGGGCAACACTGAAGCTTTCTTT. Amino acids: CAISALQGNTEAFF.

The CDR3 coding sequence is TGTGCCAGCAGTTCGCAGGGTACCTCCCGCGGCTACACCTTC. It translates to CASSSQGTSRGYTF. The chain recombines TRBV6-5 with TRBJ1-2; D is perhaps TRBD1 (5 bases). The V and J ends lost 4 bases and 8 bases respectively, with 17 bases between them. CDR1 is MNHEY, CDR2 SVGAGI, per germline. CDR3 length equals 14 residues.

The V and J genes are TRBV29-1 and TRBJ2-7; D might be TRBD2 (5 bases). The length of the CDR3 is 11 residues. V shed 4 bases and J shed 3 bases, with 7 bases lying between them. Germline V gives CDR1 SQVTM, CDR2 ANQGSEA. The CDR3 nucleotides are TGCAGCGTTGGCCGGGACTACGAGCAGTACTTC. It yields the protein CSVGRDYEQYF.

This chain uses TRBV10-2 with TRBJ1-1; 8 positions match TRBD1. The germline CDR1 and CDR2 sequences are WSHSY and SAAADI. The CDR3 consists of 18 residues. Unmatched junction bases numbered 15, after V lost 4 bases and J lost 2 bases. The CDR3 DNA sequence: TGCGCCAGCAGTGTTCCAACGCGTCAGGGGGCCCTAAACACTGAAGCTTTCTTT. Amino acids: CASSVPTRQGALNTEAFF.

V and J are TRBV14 and TRBJ1-2; D may be TRBD1 (6 bases). CDR3 length: 16 residues. V lost 4 bases and J 3 bases, leaving 18 bases between the germline ends. CDR1 and CDR2 (germline): SGHDN, FVKESK. Written as DNA, the CDR3 is TGTGCCAGCAGCCGCTCTAATCAGGGGAAGGACTATGGCTACACCTTC. The encoded protein is CASSRSNQGKDYGYTF.

This rearrangement joins TRBV9 to TRBJ2-7, with a possible D match to TRBD2 (6 bases). CDR1 and CDR2 (germline): SGDLS, YYNGEE. Trimming took off 4 bases at V and 3 bases at J, with 17 bases between the two ends. This CDR3 region has 15 residues. CDR3 bases: TGTGCCAGCAGCCCGCTAACGGGAGAAGGCTACGAGCAGTACTTC. It yields the protein CASSPLTGEGYEQYF.

This clone was counted once. The chain links TRBV28 to TRBJ1-4, with 8 bases lining up with TRBD1. Germline values: CDR1 MDHEN, CDR2 SYDVKM. J lost 7 bases, V lost 8 bases, and 12 bases had no gene match. This CDR3 is built from 15 residues. The DNA for the CDR3 is TGTGCCAGCCATAAGGGGGGCAGGGGGCCTGAAAAACTGTTTTTT. Protein: CASHKGGRGPEKLFF.

The chain recombines TRBV13 with TRBJ1-1; 7 positions agree with TRBD1. CDR1 and CDR2 (germline): PRHDT, FYEKMQ (reference sequence). The J segment lost 6 bases and the V segment lost 5 bases, leaving 0 bases of the junction unmatched. The CDR3 runs to 11 residues. CDR3 bases: TGTGCCAGCAGCCAGGGGGCTGAAGCTTTCTTT. Translation gives CASSQGAEAFF.